This TCR beta chain is from a study of PD-1 blockade in classical Hodgkin lymphoma. Trimming cost V 4 bases and J 2 bases, with 9 bases left between them. From germline, CDR1 is SNHLY and CDR2 FYNNEI. The CDR3 loop spans 14 amino acids. Data came from immunoSEQ multiplex PCR; TCRdb stores just in-frame clones and leaves some out. The data hold roughly 46,000 clones, with about three quarters observed a single time. The time point is: cycle 4 day 1 (C4D1), after 6 weeks of nivolumab. Relapse after autologous stem cell transplantation occurred in every patient, and brentuximab vedotin exposure varied. This clonotype was sampled from a human donor with classical Hodgkin lymphoma. The chain carries TRBV2 and TRBJ1-5; D might be TRBD1 (5 bases). The sample here was peripheral blood mononuclear cells (PBMCs), taken before the fourth cycle of nivolumab. The chain's CDR3 is CASSVGEGNQPQHF. The CDR3 DNA reads as TGTGCCAGCAGTGTGGGGGAGGGCAATCAGCCCCAGCATTTT.